One and the same sample provided the 21 T cell receptor beta chains below, sequenced in a study of blood T cell repertoires in COVID-19. TCRdb keeps only in-frame clones here, not all; method: immunoSEQ multiplex PCR. The table records some 250,000 clones, 86% of them present only once. The specimen was peripheral blood. The receptors derive from a man in his sixties with acute or convalescent COVID-19.

The chain has TRBV19 and TRBJ2-1, with TRBD2 matching over 8 bases. This CDR3 comprises 16 residues. Germline CDR1 and CDR2: LNHDA and SQIVND (reference sequence). V lost 6 bases to trimming and J lost 0 bases; unmatched junction nucleotides: 7. The CDR3 region is CASRGLTSDSYNEQFF. The DNA for the CDR3 is TGTGCCAGTAGGGGTCTGACTAGCGACTCCTACAATGAGCAGTTCTTC. Combining the CDR3 with reference TRBV19 and TRBJ2-1 gives the whole variable domain DGGITQSPKYLFRKEGQNVTLSCEQNLNHDAMYWYRQDPGQGLRLIYYSQIVNDFQKGDIAEGYSVSREKKESFPLTVTSAQKNPTAFYLCASRGLTSDSYNEQFFGPGTRLTVL.

The chain recombines TRBV4-1 with TRBJ2-7, with D possibly TRBD1 on 6 matching bases. Trimming took 5 bases from V and 7 from J, leaving 15 bases between them. There are 13 residues in the CDR3. Germline V CDR1 and CDR2: MGHRA, YSYEKL. The CDR3 here is CASSITDSGEQYF. The CDR3 bases are TGCGCCAGCAGCATTACGGACAGTGGGGAGCAGTACTTC.

Remarks on this clone: An end of the junction differs from the germline gene, which may be a read error. The chain links TRBV10-3 to TRBJ1-2; D gene uncertain. The CDR3 spans 12 residues. The germline CDR1 and CDR2 sequences are ENHRY and SYGVKD. CDR3 amino acids: CAISEANCGYTF. CDR3 DNA: TGTGCCATCAGTGAGGCGAACTGTGGCTACACCTTC.

The rearrangement links TRBV6-4 to TRBJ1-1; 8 nucleotides align to TRBD1. The CDR3 is made up of 15 amino acids. Germline assignment: CDR1 MRHNA and CDR2 SNTAGT. J gave up 5 bases and V 2 bases, and 7 bases lay outside the gene matches. CDR3 sequence reads: CASSDQPQGATEAFF. DNA of the CDR3: TGTGCCAGCAGTGACCAACCTCAGGGGGCGACTGAAGCTTTCTTT.

V usage is TRBV5-6 and J usage is TRBJ2-7, with a possible D match to TRBD2 (6 bases). Trimming cost V 4 bases and J 9 bases, with 23 bases left between them. The CDR3 covers 15 residues. Germline V gene data show CDR1 as SGHDT and CDR2 as YYEEEE. CDR3 nucleotide sequence: TGTGCCAGCAGCACGACACCCACCGGGACTTCTTGGCAGTACTTC. It specifies CASSTTPTGTSWQYF.

V usage is TRBV28 and J usage is TRBJ1-4, with 7 bases matching TRBD1. With V trimmed by 5 bases and J by 8 bases, 11 bases remained unmatched. This CDR3 has 15 amino acids. CDR1 is MDHEN, CDR2 SYDVKM, per germline. The DNA for the CDR3 is TGTGCCAGCAGTCCCTCAGTAGGGGGCTGGGAAAAACTGTTTTTT. This sequence encodes CASSPSVGGWEKLFF.

This clone was seen a handful of times. The CDR3 region has the DNA TGTGCCAGCAGCCGAAGGGGACTAGCGGGAGGGGGCGAGCAGTACTTC. Protein product: CASSRRGLAGGGEQYF. J is TRBJ2-7 and V is TRBV3-1 (or the pseudogene TRBV3-2); the match to TRBD2 covers 16 bases. Germline V gene data show CDR1 as LGHDT and CDR2 as YNNKEL (reference sequence). Unmatched junction bases numbered 6, after V lost 4 bases and J lost 6 bases. The CDR3 length is 16 residues.

This chain links TRBV3-1 (or the pseudogene TRBV3-2) with TRBJ1-1, with 9 bases aligning to TRBD1. The CDR3 contains 13 residues. J lost 5 bases, V lost 6 bases, and 4 bases had no gene match. Germline V lookup: CDR1 LGHDT, CDR2 YNNKEL (reference sequence). CDR3 residues: CASRNRGQTEAFF. The CDR3 region has the DNA TGTGCCAGCAGGAACAGGGGGCAAACTGAAGCTTTCTTT.

This clone appeared a few times. The V gene is TRBV3-1 (or the pseudogene TRBV3-2), the J gene TRBJ2-5; 8 nucleotides agree with TRBD2. Germline V gives CDR1 LGHDT, CDR2 YNNKEL (reference sequence). V gave up 0 bases and J gave up 5 bases; unmatched junction bases: 11. CDR3 length: 17 residues. The CDR3 loop reads CASSQDGGGRQRETQYF. CDR3 sequence (DNA): TGTGCCAGCAGCCAAGATGGGGGCGGGAGGCAACGGGAGACCCAGTACTTC.

The chain employs TRBV4-3 and TRBJ2-3; possible D gene TRBD1, 6 bases. Trimming removed 3 bases from V and 2 bases from J, with 15 bases in between. Germline CDR1 LGHNA, CDR2 YSLEER. The CDR3 length is 16 residues. The CDR3 nucleotides read TGCGCCAGCAGCCAGGGCCCAGGACAGCACACAGATACGCAGTATTTT. It is translated as CASSQGPGQHTDTQYF.

The V and J genes are TRBV18 and TRBJ1-1; D is undetermined. Germline values: CDR1 KGHSH, CDR2 LQKENI. This CDR3 has 13 residues. The germline V and J ends were trimmed by 6 bases and 2 bases, with 10 bases remaining between them. Here the CDR3 reads CASSPAGNTEAFF. CDR3 sequence (DNA): TGTGCCAGCTCGCCTGCAGGTAACACTGAAGCTTTCTTT.

The chain employs TRBV28 and TRBJ1-4; D is unclear. The ends were cut back, 7 bases at V and 0 bases at J, with 12 bases in the middle. This CDR3 is 15 amino acids long. Germline values: CDR1 MDHEN, CDR2 SYDVKM. Written as DNA, the CDR3 is TGTGCCAGCAAGATATCGGGTGCAACTAATGAAAAACTGTTTTTT. It is translated as CASKISGATNEKLFF.

This rearrangement joins TRBV29-1 to TRBJ2-2; 7 bases map to TRBD2. CDR3 size: 13 residues. Germline loops: CDR1 SQVTM, CDR2 ANQGSEA. V shed 7 bases and J 5 bases; nucleotides not matched to a gene: 7. The DNA of the CDR3 is TGCAGCGGTTTGACTAGCACAACCGGGGAGCTGTTTTTT. Its protein is CSGLTSTTGELFF.

In this sample, this clone turned up a few times. This chain joins TRBV3-1 (or the pseudogene TRBV3-2) and TRBJ2-7, with D perhaps TRBD1 (5 bases). CDR3 size: 15 residues. Trimming took 0 bases from V and 6 from J, leaving 15 bases between them. Germline values: CDR1 LGHDT, CDR2 YNNKEL (reference sequence). The CDR3 region has the DNA TGTGCCAGCAGCCAAGATACTACAGGATCGGGCGAGCAGTACTTC. It specifies CASSQDTTGSGEQYF.

The CDR3 nucleotides are TGTGCCAGCAGTGCCAGACAGGGCGAAAAGGAGCCCCAGCATTTT. Its translation: CASSARQGEKEPQHF. The gene calls are TRBV25-1 and TRBJ1-5; TRBD1 aligns across 7 bases. The CDR3 has 15 residues. V trimming: 4 bases; J trimming: 8 bases; junction bases outside the gene matches: 11. From germline, CDR1 is MGHDK and CDR2 SYGVNS. The full variable domain, in which reference TRBV25-1 and TRBJ1-5 provide the parts outside the CDR3, is EADIYQTPRYLVIGTGKKITLECSQTMGHDKMYWYQQDPGMELHLIHYSYGVNSTEKGDLSSESTVSRIRTEHFPLTLESARPSHTSQYLCASSARQGEKEPQHFGDGTRLSIL.

This chain links TRBV28 with TRBJ1-5, with TRBD1 matching over 8 bases. The V gene end was trimmed by 5 bases and the J gene end by 1 base; junction bases not matched to a gene: 7. The CDR3 has 16 amino acids. Germline V gene sequence: CDR1 MDHEN, CDR2 SYDVKM. This CDR3 is CASSPGQGFSNQPQHF. CDR3 DNA sequence: TGTGCCAGCAGTCCCGGACAGGGTTTCAGCAATCAGCCCCAGCATTTT. Looking up the rest from reference TRBV28 and TRBJ1-5 gives the full variable domain: DVKVTQSSRYLVKRTGEKVFLECVQDMDHENMFWYRQDPGLGLRLIYFSYDVKMKEKGDIPEGYSVSREKKERFSLILESASTNQTSMYLCASSPGQGFSNQPQHFGDGTRLSIL.

This clone turned up a few times. The V call is TRBV29-1, the J call TRBJ2-7; no firm D call. Germline CDR1 SQVTM, CDR2 ANQGSEA. V was pared by 4 bases and J by 0 bases, with 10 bases between. This CDR3 comprises 13 residues. The CDR3 DNA is TGCAGCGTTGCAGGATTCAACTCCTACGAGCAGTACTTC. Encoded protein: CSVAGFNSYEQYF.

V and J are TRBV24-1 and TRBJ2-2; 8 bases are shared with TRBD2. CDR1 and CDR2 from the germline V gene are KGHDR and SFDVKD. Trimming at V came to 1 base and at J to 2 bases, leaving 2 bases not matched to a gene. The CDR3 totals 16 residues. The CDR3 sequence: CATSDFSGANTGELFF. The CDR3 nucleotides are TGTGCCACCAGTGATTTTAGCGGGGCCAACACCGGGGAGCTGTTTTTT.

The chain joins TRBV6-5 to TRBJ1-6, with 8 positions matching TRBD1. V was pared by 6 bases and J by 9 bases, with 7 bases of the junction left unmatched. Germline CDR1 reads MNHEY; CDR2 reads SVGAGI. This CDR3 is built from 14 residues. DNA of the CDR3: TGTGCCAGCAGAACCTCAGGGGGCAGTTCACCCCTCCACTTT. It encodes CASRTSGGSSPLHF.

This rearrangement joins TRBV11-3 to TRBJ1-4; D is unresolved. CDR1 and CDR2 from the germline V gene are SGHNT and YENEEA. This CDR3 has 13 amino acids. Trimming cost V 1 base and J 13 bases, with 13 bases left between them. Written as DNA, the CDR3 is TGTGCCAGCAGCTTAGGCGCCCGAAGCCCACTGTTTTTT. Encoded protein: CASSLGARSPLFF.

This clone came up once. The rearrangement links TRBV7-2 to TRBJ2-1; 8 bases map to TRBD2. Germline values: CDR1 SGHTA, CDR2 FQGNSA. CDR3 length equals 15 residues. Trimming at V came to 1 base and at J to 3 bases, leaving 2 bases not matched to a gene. CDR3 bases: TGTGCCAGCAGCTTAGGGGCGGGGGGCTACAATGAGCAGTTCTTC. Protein sequence: CASSLGAGGYNEQFF.